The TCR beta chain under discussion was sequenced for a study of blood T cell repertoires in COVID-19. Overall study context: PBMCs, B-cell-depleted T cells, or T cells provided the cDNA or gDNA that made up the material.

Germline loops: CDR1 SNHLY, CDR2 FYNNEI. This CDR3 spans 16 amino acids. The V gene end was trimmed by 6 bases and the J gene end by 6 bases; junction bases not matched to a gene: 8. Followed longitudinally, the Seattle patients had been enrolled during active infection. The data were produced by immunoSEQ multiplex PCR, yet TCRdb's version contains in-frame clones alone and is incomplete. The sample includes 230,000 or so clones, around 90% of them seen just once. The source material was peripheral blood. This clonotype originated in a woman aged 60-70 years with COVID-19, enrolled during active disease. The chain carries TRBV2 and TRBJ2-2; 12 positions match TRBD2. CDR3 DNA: TGTGCCAGCAGGTTAAGGACTAGCGGGGTACCCGGGGAGCTGTTTTTT. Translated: CASRLRTSGVPGELFF. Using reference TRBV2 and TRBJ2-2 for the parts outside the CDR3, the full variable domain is EPEVTQTPSHQVTQMGQEVILRCVPISNHLYFYWYRQILGQKVEFLVSFYNNEISEKSEIFDDQFSVERPDGSNFTLKIRSTKLEDSAMYFCASRLRTSGVPGELFFGEGSRLTVL.